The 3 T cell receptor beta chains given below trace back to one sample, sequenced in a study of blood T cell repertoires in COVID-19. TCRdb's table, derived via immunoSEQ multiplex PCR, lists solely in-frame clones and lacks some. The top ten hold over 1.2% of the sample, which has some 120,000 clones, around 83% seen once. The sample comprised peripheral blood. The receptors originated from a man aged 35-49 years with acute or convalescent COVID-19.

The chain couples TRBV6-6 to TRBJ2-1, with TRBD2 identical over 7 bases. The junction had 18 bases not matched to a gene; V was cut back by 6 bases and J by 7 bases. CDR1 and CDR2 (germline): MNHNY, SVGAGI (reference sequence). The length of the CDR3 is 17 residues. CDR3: CASSRPGGAAVINEQFF. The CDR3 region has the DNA TGTGCCAGCAGCCGACCGGGGGGAGCGGCGGTAATAAATGAGCAGTTCTTC.

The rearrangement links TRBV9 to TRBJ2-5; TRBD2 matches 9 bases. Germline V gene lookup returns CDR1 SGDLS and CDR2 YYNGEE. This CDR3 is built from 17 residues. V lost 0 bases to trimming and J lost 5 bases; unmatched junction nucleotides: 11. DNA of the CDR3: TGTGCCAGCAGCGTAGGGCTGGCGGGGGGGGCCGAGGAGACCCAGTACTTC. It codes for CASSVGLAGGAEETQYF.

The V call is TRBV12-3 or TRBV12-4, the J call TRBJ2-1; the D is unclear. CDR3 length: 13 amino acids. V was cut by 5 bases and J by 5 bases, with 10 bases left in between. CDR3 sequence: CASSPRRDNEQFF. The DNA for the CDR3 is TGTGCCAGCAGTCCGCGACGGGACAATGAGCAGTTCTTC.